The next 8 T cell receptor beta chains were all read from a single sample in a study of CD8 T cells in Susac syndrome. About 0.45 to 1 ug RNA was reverse transcribed with random hexamers. TCRdb ran MiXCR on the immunoSEQ multiplex PCR reads and lists one entry per CDR3 protein. The sample has 200,000 or so distinct CDR3 sequences, 80% to 95% seen once. The source material was CD8+ T cells from PBMCs. These receptors originate from a human donor with multiple sclerosis.

In its sample, this clonotype was seen once. The chain is built from TRBV4-1 and TRBJ2-3; 8 bases align to TRBD1. From germline, CDR1 is MGHRA and CDR2 YSYEKL. CDR3 size: 18 residues. V trimming: 3 bases; J trimming: 0 bases; junction bases outside the gene matches: 11. DNA for the CDR3: TGCGCCAGCAGCCAGCTAGCGACAGGGGAGATAAGCACAGATACGCAGTATTTT. Translated: CASSQLATGEISTDTQYF.

The V gene is TRBV24-1, the J gene TRBJ2-1, with no clear D. The CDR3 has 12 amino acids. V lost 7 bases, J lost 3 bases, and 6 bases lay in between. Per germline, CDR1 KGHDR and CDR2 SFDVKD. The CDR3 DNA sequence: TGTGCCACCAGCCTCGGCTACAATGAGCAGTTCTTC. It encodes CATSLGYNEQFF.

This clonotype showed up just once. The chain combines TRBV9 with TRBJ1-1; D uncertain. CDR1 SGDLS and CDR2 YYNGEE come from the germline V gene. CDR3 length: 15 residues. Trimming removed 0 bases from V and 4 bases from J, with 13 bases in between. The DNA for the CDR3 is TGTGCCAGCAGCGTAGCGTCTATCGCCAGCACTGAAGCTTTCTTT. This sequence encodes CASSVASIASTEAFF.

This chain links TRBV7-2 with TRBJ1-3; 7 bases fit TRBD1. CDR3 length equals 13 residues. The V and J ends lost 9 bases and 2 bases, in that order; junction bases with no gene match: 4. Germline CDR1 and CDR2: SGHTA and FQGNSA. The CDR3 nucleotides are TGTGCCAGACAGGGGAAGACTGGAAACACCATATATTTT. The encoded protein is CARQGKTGNTIYF.

The rearrangement links TRBV4-1 to TRBJ1-1; D is uncertain. The CDR3 runs 13 residues. CDR1 is MGHRA, CDR2 YSYEKL, per germline. V lost 2 bases, J lost 1 base, and 5 bases lay in between. The CDR3 nucleotides are TGCGCCAGCAGCCAAAACGAGAACACTGAAGCTTTCTTT. Amino acid sequence: CASSQNENTEAFF.

The V gene is TRBV7-9, the J gene TRBJ2-5; no clear D gene. Germline V gene lookup returns CDR1 SEHNR and CDR2 FQNEAQ (reference sequence). The CDR3 consists of 14 residues. Trimming removed 0 bases from V and 5 bases from J, with 10 bases in between. CDR3: CASSLAAPRETQYF. CDR3 DNA: TGTGCCAGCAGCTTAGCGGCACCCCGTGAGACCCAGTACTTC. The whole variable domain, filled in from reference TRBV7-9 and TRBJ2-5, reads DTGVSQNPRHKITKRGQNVTFRCDPISEHNRLYWYRQTLGQGPEFLTYFQNEAQLEKSRLLSDRFSAERPKGSFSTLEIQRTEQGDSAMYLCASSLAAPRETQYFGPGTRLLVL.

The chain links TRBV19 to TRBJ2-1, with TRBD2 as a possible D gene (5 bases). There are 14 residues in the CDR3. V was cut by 1 base and J by 3 bases, with 7 bases left in between. Germline V gene data show CDR1 as LNHDA and CDR2 as SQIVND (reference sequence). CDR3 loop: CASSIAEDYNEQFF. In DNA form, the CDR3 reads TGTGCCAGTAGTATAGCGGAGGACTACAATGAGCAGTTCTTC. Together with reference TRBV19 and TRBJ2-1, the CDR3 gives the full variable domain: DGGITQSPKYLFRKEGQNVTLSCEQNLNHDAMYWYRQDPGQGLRLIYYSQIVNDFQKGDIAEGYSVSREKKESFPLTVTSAQKNPTAFYLCASSIAEDYNEQFFGPGTRLTVL.

This chain links TRBV4-1 with TRBJ2-2; 9 nucleotides align to TRBD1. Losses at the gene ends were 3 bases for V and 5 bases for J; bases not matched to a gene: 7. Germline V gene sequence: CDR1 MGHRA, CDR2 YSYEKL. The CDR3 consists of 16 residues. CDR3 sequence: CASSHPGTGPTGELFF. The CDR3 bases are TGCGCCAGCAGCCACCCCGGGACAGGGCCGACCGGGGAGCTGTTTTTT.